This T cell receptor (beta chain) appears in the sequencing data of a study of early T cells in non-severe SARS-CoV-2 infection. Across the whole study: Sequenced material consisted of bulk RNA (from unsorted whole blood), and chains were unpaired.

Study findings and constraints: Database matching using VDJdb favored anti-spike CD8 responses, with private and CD4 specificities left missing.

Unique molecular identifier tags were affixed to discrete cDNA molecules. TCRdb independently ran MiXCR on the 5' RACE reads; one entry per CDR3 protein. The sample carries 62,000 or so distinct CDR3 sequences, 7% to 9.5% recorded once. Remarks on this clonotype: Its matching antigen is unknown.

Germline values: CDR1 SGHRS, CDR2 YFSETQ. The CDR3 has 14 amino acids. Trimming shortened V by 4 bases and J by 1 base, and 11 bases separated the two germline ends. The chain is built from TRBV5-1 and TRBJ1-1; possibly TRBD1 for D (6 bases). This sample comprised whole blood, obtained at baseline. The clonotype was recovered from an adult who was a healthcare worker with PCR-confirmed SARS-CoV-2 infection or an uninfected control (not recorded which). CDR3 DNA sequence: TGCGCCAGCAGCCCTGGACAGCCGAACACTGAAGCTTTCTTT. Its translation: CASSPGQPNTEAFF.